Below, 27 T cell receptor beta chains from the same sample are listed, as sequenced in a study. TCRdb re-derived calls from the RT-PCR reads in MiXCR, one entry per CDR3 protein. This sample has about 700,000 distinct CDR3 sequences; over 12% occur once, and the top ten carry around 3.3%. Material for sequencing was memory CD4+ T cells from blood. Source of these receptors: a female donor in good health, serving as a healthy control.

This clonotype was counted only a few times. The V call is TRBV6-1, the J call TRBJ1-1; no definite D call. The germline V gene has CDR1 MNHNS and CDR2 SASEGT. Trimming left V 2 bases short and J 0 bases short, with 13 bases between. The length of the CDR3 is 16 residues. CDR3 in DNA: TGTGCCAGCAGTGAATTCGGGTTCATGTTGAACACTGAAGCTTTCTTT. Residues: CASSEFGFMLNTEAFF.

The table lists this clonotype with many counts. V and J are TRBV7-2 and TRBJ2-3; perhaps TRBD2 as D (6 bases). The CDR3 is 15 amino acids. In germline, CDR1 is SGHTA, CDR2 FQGNSA. V was shortened by 2 bases and J by 3 bases, with 12 bases between the two germline ends. CDR3 protein: CASSLLVAVTDTQYF. The DNA of the CDR3 is TGTGCCAGCAGCTTATTGGTAGCGGTAACAGATACGCAGTATTTT.

The V and J genes are TRBV25-1 and TRBJ2-7; D is ambiguous. The germline V gene encodes CDR1 MGHDK and CDR2 SYGVNS. The V end lost 9 bases, the J end lost 0 bases, and 12 bases lay between the germline ends. The CDR3 runs to 13 residues. The CDR3 here is CARTPRNSYEQYF. The CDR3 DNA reads TGTGCCAGGACGCCCAGAAACTCCTACGAGCAGTACTTC.

This clonotype was seen at least ten times. V gene TRBV29-1 combines with J gene TRBJ1-2; D may be TRBD1 (6 bases). Per the germline V gene, CDR1 is SQVTM and CDR2 is ANQGSEA. Trimming left V 7 bases short and J 7 bases short, with 16 bases between. CDR3 length equals 12 residues. This chain's CDR3 is CSALGGMGGYTF. In DNA, the CDR3 is TGCAGCGCCCTAGGGGGAATGGGTGGCTACACCTTC.

This clonotype occurred a few times. J is TRBJ2-1 and V is TRBV9, with TRBD2 matching over 14 bases. CDR1 and CDR2 from the germline V gene are SGDLS and YYNGEE. The length of the CDR3 is 17 residues. After removal of 1 base from V and 8 bases from J, the junction contained 8 bases not matched to a gene. The CDR3: CASSVRGLAGEGDEQFF. The CDR3 DNA sequence: TGTGCCAGCAGCGTAAGGGGACTAGCGGGAGAGGGGGATGAGCAGTTCTTC.

The chain couples TRBV11-2 to TRBJ2-5; D is perhaps TRBD2 (6 bases). Germline values: CDR1 SGHAT, CDR2 FQNNGV. V was clipped by 5 bases and J by 1 base, with 14 bases between them. This CDR3 is built from 15 residues. The CDR3 DNA is TGTGCCAGCAGCCCGCGGAGGACTATCCAAGAGACCCAGTACTTC. Translation gives CASSPRRTIQETQYF.

The chain is built from TRBV3-1 and TRBJ1-1, with D tentatively TRBD1 (5 bases). Germline CDR1 is LGHDT and CDR2 is YNNKEL (reference sequence). The CDR3 contains 13 residues. With 1 base removed from V and 11 bases from J, the gap between germline ends came to 14 bases. The CDR3 bases are TGTGCCAGCAGCCAAGTTAAAGGAGGGGACGCTTTCTTT. Encoded protein: CASSQVKGGDAFF.

V and J are TRBV7-9 and TRBJ1-3; TRBD1 agrees at 8 bases. V trimming: 5 bases; J trimming: 3 bases; junction bases outside the gene matches: 9. The CDR3 has 16 amino acids. CDR1 is SEHNR and CDR2 is FQNEAQ in the germline V gene (reference sequence). The CDR3 nucleotides read TGTGCCAGCAGCCTCATCAGGGGGCTGGGTGGAAACACCATATATTTT. Protein sequence: CASSLIRGLGGNTIYF.

This clonotype was seen a few times. This chain joins TRBV5-8 and TRBJ1-5, with 7 bases lining up with TRBD1. This CDR3 is 15 amino acids long. Trimming cost V 4 bases and J 3 bases; bases outside gene matches: 7. Germline V gene data show CDR1 as SGHTS and CDR2 as YDEGEE. The CDR3 nucleotides read TGTGCCAGCAGCAAGGGGACAGAGCCCAATCAGCCCCAGCATTTT. Protein: CASSKGTEPNQPQHF. Full variable domain (rest looked up from reference TRBV5-8 and TRBJ1-5): EAGVTQSPTHLIKTRGQQATLRCSPISGHTSVYWYQQALGLGLQFLLWYDEGEERNRGNFPPRFSGRQFPNYSSELNVNALELEDSALYLCASSKGTEPNQPQHFGDGTRLSIL.

A few counts support this clonotype. V usage is TRBV7-9 and J usage is TRBJ2-1, with TRBD2 identical over 8 bases. CDR3 size: 16 residues. J was trimmed by 12 bases and V by 5 bases; bases with no gene match: 18. Germline assignment: CDR1 SEHNR and CDR2 FQNEAQ (reference sequence). CDR3 DNA: TGTGCCAGCAGCCCAAAGAGGGCGGGAGGCTACGGGGGGCAGTTCTTC. Protein product: CASSPKRAGGYGGQFF. Full variable domain (rest looked up from reference TRBV7-9 and TRBJ2-1): DTGVSQNPRHKITKRGQNVTFRCDPISEHNRLYWYRQTLGQGPEFLTYFQNEAQLEKSRLLSDRFSAERPKGSFSTLEIQRTEQGDSAMYLCASSPKRAGGYGGQFFGPGTRLTVL.

The chain links TRBV5-1 to TRBJ2-5; perhaps TRBD1 as D (5 bases). Germline CDR1 reads SGHRS; CDR2 reads YFSETQ. The CDR3 covers 16 residues. Deletions cut 4 bases from V and 2 bases from J, with 18 bases between. CDR3 bases: TGCGCCAGCAGCACGGGCACCAGGACACGACAAGAGACCCAGTACTTC. This gives the protein CASSTGTRTRQETQYF.

This clonotype was detected many times. The chain recombines TRBV3-1 with TRBJ1-3; 7 nucleotides agree with TRBD1. The CDR3 covers 14 residues. Germline assignment: CDR1 LGHDT and CDR2 YNNKEL (reference sequence). Germline trimming cut 2 bases from V and 4 bases from J; bases unmatched to any gene: 2. CDR3 in DNA: TGTGCCAGCAGCCAACGAGGGGGCGGAAACACCATATATTTT. Translating it yields CASSQRGGGNTIYF.

The gene calls are TRBV29-1 and TRBJ1-6, with no clear D. Per germline, CDR1 SQVTM and CDR2 ANQGSEA. The CDR3 is made up of 13 amino acids. Trimming took off 5 bases at V and 6 bases at J, with 11 bases between the two ends. CDR3 loop: CSVRRGSNSPLHF. The CDR3 DNA sequence: TGCAGCGTTCGGCGGGGTAGTAATTCACCCCTCCACTTT.

This clonotype has just a few counts. The chain has TRBV6-2 or TRBV6-3 and TRBJ2-7; perhaps TRBD2 as D (5 bases). The CDR3 has 13 residues. Trimming left V 9 bases short and J 2 bases short, with 14 bases between. The germline V gene has CDR1 MNHEY and CDR2 SVGEGT. CDR3 region: CASHPGFTYEQYF. In nucleotides, the CDR3 is TGTGCCAGTCACCCGGGGTTCACCTACGAGCAGTACTTC.

The chain joins TRBV27 to TRBJ1-5; weak D call: TRBD1 (6 bases). Germline values: CDR1 MNHEY, CDR2 SMNVEV (reference sequence). The CDR3 extends over 15 amino acids. Deletions cut 6 bases from V and 7 bases from J, with 19 bases between. The CDR3 here is CASSYNSQGGQPQHF. CDR3 nucleotides: TGTGCCAGCAGCTACAACTCACAGGGCGGGCAGCCCCAGCATTTT.

This clonotype was observed a handful of times. The DNA for the CDR3 is TGTGCCAGCAGCTTACTCCCCGCGGATCGCGCTGAAGCTTTCTTT. Translating it yields CASSLLPADRAEAFF. The gene calls are TRBV11-2 and TRBJ1-1, with D unclear. This CDR3 contains 15 residues. V dropped 2 bases and J dropped 6 bases, with 16 bases sitting between them. Germline V gene sequence: CDR1 SGHAT, CDR2 FQNNGV.

This clonotype was seen ten or more times. The J gene is TRBJ2-1, the V gene TRBV5-1; a possible D gene is TRBD1 (6 bases). This CDR3 region has 16 residues. V lost 0 bases to trimming and J lost 0 bases, with 10 bases between them. Germline V gene lookup returns CDR1 SGHRS and CDR2 YFSETQ. CDR3 in DNA: TGCGCCAGCAGCTTGGATGGGGGCCGCTCCTACAATGAGCAGTTCTTC. This sequence encodes CASSLDGGRSYNEQFF. Full variable domain (missing parts from reference TRBV5-1 and TRBJ2-1): KAGVTQTPRYLIKTRGQQVTLSCSPISGHRSVSWYQQTPGQGLQFLFEYFSETQRNKGNFPGRFSGRQFSNSRSEMNVSTLELGDSALYLCASSLDGGRSYNEQFFGPGTRLTVL.

This rearrangement joins TRBV6-2 or TRBV6-3 to TRBJ2-3; 10 positions agree with TRBD2. The junction had 7 bases not matched to a gene; V was cut back by 6 bases and J by 1 base. The V gene's germline CDR1 is MNHEY and CDR2 SVGEGT. The CDR3 length is 16 residues. CDR3 residues: CASSPGTSARTDTQYF. CDR3 DNA: TGTGCCAGCAGCCCCGGGACTAGCGCCCGCACAGATACGCAGTATTTT.

There are many counts of this clonotype. The chain uses TRBV27 and TRBJ1-2, with no clear D. V was trimmed by 5 bases and J by 6 bases, leaving 22 bases between them. Germline V lookup: CDR1 MNHEY, CDR2 SMNVEV (reference sequence). The CDR3 sequence is 16 residues long. The CDR3 region has the DNA TGTGCCAGCAGTCGCGTGGGATTAGCCTTAGATCATGGCTACACCTTC. Its protein product is CASSRVGLALDHGYTF.

CDR3 nucleotides: TGTGCCAGCAGCCAAGGAGGCGGGAGGCAGACAGATACGCAGTATTTT. It codes for CASSQGGGRQTDTQYF. The chain joins TRBV4-2 to TRBJ2-3; 8 nucleotides match TRBD2. This CDR3 has 16 residues. J was trimmed by 3 bases and V by 1 base; bases with no gene match: 6. Germline-derived CDR1 and CDR2 are LGHNA and YNFKEQ.

The rearrangement uses TRBV20-1 and TRBJ1-4; D perhaps matches TRBD1 (5 bases). Trimming removed 5 bases from V and 8 bases from J, with 15 bases in between. Germline CDR1 reads DFQATT; CDR2 reads SNEGSKA (reference sequence). The CDR3 contains 13 residues. The CDR3 loop reads CSASGTDYEKLFF. In DNA form, the CDR3 reads TGCAGTGCTTCCGGGACCGACTACGAAAAACTGTTTTTT.

This clonotype was counted at least ten times. The chain links TRBV29-1 to TRBJ1-5, with 8 bases matching TRBD1. This CDR3 spans 14 amino acids. The trim removed 5 bases at V and 5 bases at J, leaving 8 bases unmatched. Germline values: CDR1 SQVTM, CDR2 ANQGSEA. CDR3 residues: CSVLTGDYDQPQHF. Written as DNA, the CDR3 is TGCAGCGTTCTGACAGGGGACTACGATCAGCCCCAGCATTTT.

The CDR3 loop reads CASSLIATEAFF. DNA for the CDR3: TGTGCCAGCAGCTTGATCGCTACGGAAGCTTTCTTT. This chain connects TRBV11-2 to TRBJ1-1; D remains ambiguous. This CDR3 comprises 12 residues. V lost 3 bases to trimming and J lost 8 bases, with 10 bases between them. Germline assignment: CDR1 SGHAT and CDR2 FQNNGV.

This clonotype showed up many times. One end of the junction is discordant with germline, which a read error may explain. This rearrangement joins TRBV7-7 to TRBJ2-1; D is unclear. In germline, CDR1 is SSHAT, CDR2 FNYEAQ (reference sequence). This CDR3 spans 13 amino acids. The CDR3 sequence is CASSLNEDNEQFF. CDR3 bases: TGTGCTAGCAGCTTAAACGAGGACAATGAGCAGTTCTTC.

The DNA for the CDR3 is TGTGCCAGCAGCCTCCGGACTAGCGGGAGTGGGACCGGGGAGCTGTTTTTT. This codes for CASSLRTSGSGTGELFF. The chain links TRBV7-9 to TRBJ2-2; 13 nucleotides align to TRBD2. The germline V gene has CDR1 SEHNR and CDR2 FQNEAQ (reference sequence). V lost 5 bases, J lost 5 bases, and 8 bases stayed unmatched. The CDR3 contains 17 residues.

The chain links TRBV29-1 to TRBJ2-2; possibly TRBD1 for D (6 bases). The CDR3 extends over 15 amino acids. From germline, CDR1 is SQVTM and CDR2 ANQGSEA. Trimming cost V 3 bases and J 7 bases, with 18 bases left between them. DNA for the CDR3: TGCAGCGTTGACGCATCCGGGACACCCGGCGGGGAGCTGTTTTTT. It yields the protein CSVDASGTPGGELFF.

This clonotype was counted ten times or more. The chain's CDR3 is CASSLERGQPQHF. CDR3 nucleotides: TGTGCCAGCAGTTTAGAGCGAGGTCAGCCCCAGCATTTT. V is TRBV27 and J is TRBJ1-5; D is unresolved. The CDR3 consists of 13 residues. V was pared by 2 bases and J by 6 bases, with 8 bases between. Germline V gives CDR1 MNHEY, CDR2 SMNVEV (reference sequence).